The T cell receptor beta chain described here comes from a study of beta chain features in type 1 diabetes. Whole-study findings and limits: TCRB CDR3 length was moderately but significantly reduced in all four CD4+ subsets of Type 1 diabetes patients.

From germline, CDR1 is SGHTA and CDR2 FQGTGA. The CDR3 is 13 amino acids. V was cut by 5 bases and J by 2 bases, with 9 bases left in between. Every bit of the isolated RNA underwent reverse transcription, so sequencing read expressed TCRB transcripts. Assay used: immunoSEQ multiplex PCR; TCRdb lists only in-frame clones, some missing. The sample yields roughly 47,000 clones, around 40% seen once. In its sample, this clone was seen a few times. Its specificity is unknown. Additional DNA sequences in this sample encode the identical CDR3. This clonotype was obtained from a man aged 25-40 years with type 1 diabetes. The chain joins TRBV7-3 to TRBJ2-5, with a tentative D call TRBD2 (6 bases). What was sequenced was stem cell memory CD4+ T cells from blood. The CDR3 loop reads CASSRTNQETQYF. The DNA for the CDR3 is TGTGCCAGCAGCCGGACTAATCAAGAGACCCAGTACTTC.